This T cell receptor beta chain was observed in a study of T cell responses to AZD1222 COVID-19 vaccine. Study at large: Whether given at about 4 or about 12 weeks, second doses were pooled.

Germline CDR1 LNHDA, CDR2 SQIVND (reference sequence). The CDR3 runs to 13 residues. Trimming removed 3 bases at V and 7 bases at J, with 9 bases between. Study findings and constraints: The study found vaccine-associated CD4 TCRs spanning spike, dominant at 160-218 and 743-854. Recipients of two AZD1222 doses showed rising Spike-specific TCR breadth and depth.

Sequencing used immunoSEQ multiplex PCR; TCRdb keeps in-frame clones, though not all of them. The sample holds approximately 99,000 clones, 87% seen once. Concerning this clone: Its matching antigen is unknown.

This TCR was recovered from an adult in good health. Sequencing was performed on peripheral blood, taken on day 0 of AZD1222 vaccination. The chain employs TRBV19 and TRBJ2-2; D is perhaps TRBD1 or TRBD2 (6 bases each). The CDR3 coding sequence is TGTGCCAGTAGTATCGGGGGCAGCGGGGAGCTGTTTTTT. Translating it yields CASSIGGSGELFF.